The 15 T cell receptor beta chains below all came from one sample that was sequenced in a study of cytomegalovirus exposure and HLA in healthy donors. The PCR made use of 60 Vbeta and 13 Jbeta primers. Only in-frame clones appear in the TCRdb table, and some are missing; sequencing was by immunoSEQ multiplex PCR. The table shows 200,000 or so clones, with about 77% occurring only once. Source material: PBMCs. Source of these receptors: a woman between 25 and 40 years old in good health and CMV-seropositive.

DNA of the CDR3: TGTGCCAGCAGCTCCATCCAGGGCGTAGATTCACCCCTCCACTTT. This sequence encodes CASSSIQGVDSPLHF. The chain combines TRBV28 with TRBJ1-6, with a weak D call TRBD1 (5 bases). Deletions cut 6 bases from V and 8 bases from J, with 17 bases between. This CDR3 contains 15 residues. Germline V gene sequence: CDR1 MDHEN, CDR2 SYDVKM. Based on the CDR3 plus reference TRBV28 and TRBJ1-6, the full variable domain is DVKVTQSSRYLVKRTGEKVFLECVQDMDHENMFWYRQDPGLGLRLIYFSYDVKMKEKGDIPEGYSVSREKKERFSLILESASTNQTSMYLCASSSIQGVDSPLHFGNGTRLTVT.

This chain joins TRBV27 and TRBJ1-6; D is unresolved. CDR3 length equals 14 residues. Germline assignment: CDR1 MNHEY and CDR2 SMNVEV (reference sequence). V lost 4 bases to trimming and J lost 6 bases, with 10 bases between them. The CDR3, as DNA: TGTGCCAGCAGTTATGGTGGCAGTAATTCACCCCTCCACTTT. Protein: CASSYGGSNSPLHF.

The V and J genes are TRBV19 and TRBJ2-2, with 11 bases matching TRBD1. Germline-derived CDR1 and CDR2 are LNHDA and SQIVND (reference sequence). Trimming took 7 bases from V and 4 from J; bases not matched to a gene: 5. The CDR3 is 15 amino acids. The CDR3 is CASKTGTGGTGELFF. The DNA of the CDR3 is TGTGCCAGTAAAACCGGGACAGGGGGCACCGGGGAGCTGTTTTTT.

The chain recombines TRBV6-1 with TRBJ1-1, with 8 bases lining up with TRBD1. This CDR3 is built from 14 residues. CDR1 and CDR2 from the germline V gene are MNHNS and SASEGT. With V trimmed by 7 bases and J by 1 base, 5 bases remained unmatched. The CDR3 spells CASKTTGANTEAFF. CDR3 in DNA: TGTGCCAGCAAAACGACAGGGGCGAACACTGAAGCTTTCTTT.

In this sample, this clone turned up a few times. The CDR3 nucleotides read TGTGCCAGCAGTACGGGGGGGACTGAAGCTTTCTTT. Amino acids: CASSTGGTEAFF. The chain employs TRBV25-1 and TRBJ1-1; D might be TRBD1 (5 bases). The CDR3 covers 12 residues. The germline V gene encodes CDR1 MGHDK and CDR2 SYGVNS. The V end was cut by 5 bases, the J end by 5 bases, with 9 bases between.

The chain uses TRBV9 and TRBJ2-2; TRBD2 might be the D (6 bases). The CDR3 sequence is 16 residues long. Trimming left V 1 base short and J 0 bases short, with 10 bases between. Germline CDR1 SGDLS, CDR2 YYNGEE. As DNA, the CDR3 is TGTGCCAGCAGCGTACCCGCTAGCGCGAACACCGGGGAGCTGTTTTTT. Translation: CASSVPASANTGELFF.

A single count supports this clone. The rearrangement uses TRBV6-5 and TRBJ2-1, with TRBD2 as a possible D gene (5 bases). Deletions cut 0 bases from V and 5 bases from J, with 14 bases between. In germline, CDR1 is MNHEY, CDR2 SVGAGI. The CDR3 covers 16 residues. The CDR3 DNA sequence: TGTGCCAGCAGTTACTCCCGGACCCTACTAGACAATGAGCAGTTCTTC. Translation: CASSYSRTLLDNEQFF.

This rearrangement joins TRBV6-5 to TRBJ2-7; D is possibly TRBD2 (6 bases). The CDR3 totals 13 residues. CDR1 and CDR2 from the germline V gene are MNHEY and SVGAGI. Trimming took off 10 bases at V and 0 bases at J, with 13 bases between the two ends. The CDR3, as DNA: TGTGCCACCCGGGACTGGAGCTCCTACGAGCAGTACTTC. This codes for CATRDWSSYEQYF.

The chain combines TRBV27 with TRBJ2-7; D gene unclear. Trimming left V 6 bases short and J 7 bases short, with 10 bases between. In germline, CDR1 is MNHEY, CDR2 SMNVEV (reference sequence). There are 11 residues in the CDR3. This CDR3 reads CASRRIGEQYF. The CDR3 DNA follows: TGTGCCAGCAGGCGGATTGGAGAGCAGTACTTC.

The rearrangement uses TRBV27 and TRBJ2-1; 11 bases fit TRBD2. V trimming: 2 bases; J trimming: 7 bases; junction bases outside the gene matches: 13. The CDR3 sequence is 18 residues long. CDR1 and CDR2 from the germline V gene are MNHEY and SMNVEV (reference sequence). In nucleotides, the CDR3 is TGTGCCAGCAGTTTACTTCCTTTAACTAGCGGGAGAGATAATGAGCAGTTCTTC. Translating it yields CASSLLPLTSGRDNEQFF.

The chain is built from TRBV5-5 and TRBJ2-7; 7 bases are shared with TRBD1. The germline V gene has CDR1 SGHKS and CDR2 YYEKEE (reference sequence). The CDR3 covers 17 residues. J lost 4 bases, V lost 3 bases, and 16 bases had no gene match. Here the CDR3 DNA reads TGTGCCAGCAGCTCTACACTCATTAGACAGGGTACTTACGAGCAGTACTTC. Its protein is CASSSTLIRQGTYEQYF.

This clone has more than one count but fewer than ten. CDR3 bases: TGTGCCAGCAGCCAAGGACGGAGGACAGGGGGCAACACTGAAGCTTTCTTT. Translation gives CASSQGRRTGGNTEAFF. This chain joins TRBV4-2 and TRBJ1-1, with 11 bases lining up with TRBD1. J gave up 2 bases and V 1 base, and 6 bases lay outside the gene matches. Germline values: CDR1 LGHNA, CDR2 YNFKEQ. The CDR3 loop spans 17 amino acids.

V is TRBV5-6 and J is TRBJ1-1; D ambiguous. The V gene lost 2 bases and the J gene lost 3 bases, with 17 bases spanning the gap. Germline loops: CDR1 SGHDT, CDR2 YYEEEE. The CDR3 extends over 16 amino acids. The CDR3 nucleotides read TGTGCCAGCAGCTTCTCTAGAGGGATTAGTGACACTGAAGCTTTCTTT. Its protein is CASSFSRGISDTEAFF. Using reference TRBV5-6 and TRBJ1-1 for the parts outside the CDR3, the full variable domain is DAGVTQSPTHLIKTRGQQVTLRCSPKSGHDTVSWYQQALGQGPQFIFQYYEEEERQRGNFPDRFSGHQFPNYSSELNVNALLLGDSALYLCASSFSRGISDTEAFFGQGTRLTVV.

The CDR3 sequence is CASSGRQRGGPNYGYTF. Written as DNA, the CDR3 is TGTGCCAGCAGTGGAAGACAGAGAGGGGGACCTAACTATGGCTACACCTTC. The V call is TRBV28, the J call TRBJ1-2; TRBD1 might be the D (6 bases). This CDR3 spans 17 amino acids. V was trimmed by 5 bases and J by 0 bases, leaving 19 bases between them. Per germline, CDR1 MDHEN and CDR2 SYDVKM.

This clone was seen just once. The chain recombines TRBV6-1 with TRBJ1-1; D is possibly TRBD1 (5 bases). The CDR3 extends over 15 amino acids. V was shortened by 0 bases and J by 11 bases, with 19 bases between the two germline ends. Germline V gene sequence: CDR1 MNHNS, CDR2 SASEGT. CDR3 bases: TGTGCCAGCAGTGAAGCGATCCCCGACAGTAGGAATGCTTTCTTT. Translating it yields CASSEAIPDSRNAFF.